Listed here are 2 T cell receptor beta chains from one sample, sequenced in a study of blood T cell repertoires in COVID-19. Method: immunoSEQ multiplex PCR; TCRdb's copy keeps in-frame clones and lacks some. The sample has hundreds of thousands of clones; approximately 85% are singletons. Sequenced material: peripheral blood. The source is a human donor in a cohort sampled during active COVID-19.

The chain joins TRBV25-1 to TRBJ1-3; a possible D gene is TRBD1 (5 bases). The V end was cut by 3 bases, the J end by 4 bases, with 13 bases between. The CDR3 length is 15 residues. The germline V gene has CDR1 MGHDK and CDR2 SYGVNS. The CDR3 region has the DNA TGTGCCAGCAGTGAGTCGAGCAGGGTCGGAAACACCATATATTTT. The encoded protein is CASSESSRVGNTIYF.

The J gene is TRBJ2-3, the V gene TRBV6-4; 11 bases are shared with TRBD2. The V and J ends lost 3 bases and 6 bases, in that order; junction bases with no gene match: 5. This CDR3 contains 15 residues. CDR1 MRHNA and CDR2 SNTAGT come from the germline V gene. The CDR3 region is CASSENSGGADTQYF. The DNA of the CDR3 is TGTGCCAGCAGTGAAAATAGCGGGGGGGCGGATACGCAGTATTTT.